This TCR beta chain was obtained from a study of cytomegalovirus exposure and HLA in healthy donors. Notes on the study in general: Across donors, most TCRs were seen rarely, yet some public ones were widespread. Researchers counted 164 TCR beta chains as cytomegalovirus-associated. The HLA-A and HLA-B alleles of most subjects were reportedly predicted accurately from TCR beta sequences.

To note about this clone: Its antigen is unidentified.

PCR employed 60 Vbeta and 13 Jbeta primers. Profiled with immunoSEQ multiplex PCR; TCRdb holds only in-frame clones, not every one. The sample includes some 86,000 clones, approximately 70% seen only once; the top ten take roughly 2%. This clonotype was sampled from a man under 40 in good health and CMV-seronegative. The sequenced sample consisted of PBMCs.

This CDR3 reads CASSPIWTESSYNEQFF. Here the CDR3 DNA reads TGTGCCAGCTCACCAATCTGGACAGAGTCCTCCTACAATGAGCAGTTCTTC. The V gene is TRBV18, the J gene TRBJ2-1, with a possible D match to TRBD1 (6 bases). Germline V lookup: CDR1 KGHSH, CDR2 LQKENI. Trimming pared 2 bases from V and 0 bases from J, leaving 14 bases between. This CDR3 is 17 amino acids long.